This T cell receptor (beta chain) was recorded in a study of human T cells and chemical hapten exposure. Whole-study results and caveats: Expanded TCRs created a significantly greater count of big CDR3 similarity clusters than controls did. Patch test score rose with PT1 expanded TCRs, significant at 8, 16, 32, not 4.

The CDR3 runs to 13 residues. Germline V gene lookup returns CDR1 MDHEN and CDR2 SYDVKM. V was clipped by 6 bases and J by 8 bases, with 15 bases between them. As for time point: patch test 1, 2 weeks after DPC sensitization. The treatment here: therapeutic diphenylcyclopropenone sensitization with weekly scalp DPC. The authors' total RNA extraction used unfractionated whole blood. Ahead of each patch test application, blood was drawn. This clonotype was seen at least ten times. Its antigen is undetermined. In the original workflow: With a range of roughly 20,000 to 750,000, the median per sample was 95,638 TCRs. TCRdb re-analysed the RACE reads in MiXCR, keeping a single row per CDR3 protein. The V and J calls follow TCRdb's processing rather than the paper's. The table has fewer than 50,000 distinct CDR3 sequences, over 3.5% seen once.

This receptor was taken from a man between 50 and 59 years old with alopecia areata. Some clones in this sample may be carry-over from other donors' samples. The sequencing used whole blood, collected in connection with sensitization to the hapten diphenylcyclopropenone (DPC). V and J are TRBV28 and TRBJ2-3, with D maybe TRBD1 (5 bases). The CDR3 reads CASSQLGRGTQYF. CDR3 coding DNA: TGTGCCAGCAGCCAGTTGGGGCGCGGTACGCAGTATTTT. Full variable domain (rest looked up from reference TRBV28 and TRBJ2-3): DVKVTQSSRYLVKRTGEKVFLECVQDMDHENMFWYRQDPGLGLRLIYFSYDVKMKEKGDIPEGYSVSREKKERFSLILESASTNQTSMYLCASSQLGRGTQYFGPGTRLTVL.